The sequence of this T cell receptor (beta chain) was determined in a study of blood T cell repertoires in COVID-19. Study-wide context: There were acute and convalescent COVID-19 samples, and they came from the United States, Italy and Spain. Sample material is recorded as cDNA or gDNA derived from T cells, B-cell-depleted T cells, or PBMCs.

In the original processing: Nucleated cell counts were estimated from reference gene primer amplification. Assay: immunoSEQ multiplex PCR; the TCRdb copy retains only in-frame clones and omits some. V, J and clone size are those of that table, while D and trimming were read from the DNA. The table records about 35,000 clones, around 83% of them present only once. The CDR3 loop spans 14 amino acids. Germline V gene data show CDR1 as SQVTM and CDR2 as ANQGSEA. With V trimmed by 6 bases and J by 6 bases, 10 bases remained unmatched. The chain employs TRBV29-1 and TRBJ1-2, with 10 bases identical to TRBD1. Material for sequencing was peripheral blood. This clonotype originated in a man between 60 and 75 years old with active or convalescent COVID-19. The CDR3 sequence: CSVALRGTGDGYTF. As DNA, the CDR3 is TGCAGCGTGGCCTTGAGGGGGACAGGGGATGGCTACACCTTC.